What follows describes a single T cell receptor beta chain. This CDR3 comprises 14 residues. CDR1 and CDR2 from the germline V gene are SGHTA and FQGNSA. UMI-labeled 5' RACE produced the TCR beta libraries. TCRdb derives one entry per CDR3 protein from the 5' RACE reads, leaving out DNA. The sample yields 6,500 to 7,500 distinct CDR3 sequences, of which the top ten take up 20% to 25%. This specimen belongs to a study of human CD8 memory T cell subsets. The receptor was derived from a human donor in good health. Sequencing input: CD8+ T cells from PBMCs. The chain joins TRBV7-2 to TRBJ1-1; no DNA is available, so the TRBD1 call from TCRdb remains unchecked. The CDR3 region is CASGTAILNTEAFF. Filled out from reference TRBV7-2 and TRBJ1-1, the complete variable domain reads GAGVSQSPSNKVTEKGKDVELRCDPISGHTALYWYRQSLGQGLEFLIYFQGNSAPDKSGLPSDRFSAERTGGSVSTLTIQRTQQEDSAVYLCASGTAILNTEAFFGQGTRLTVV.